This T cell receptor beta chain was found in a study of blood T cell repertoires in COVID-19. Study information: Samples representing acute and convalescent COVID-19 were sourced from the United States, Italy and Spain.

In the original workflow: Researchers report that nucleated cell counts were estimated from reference gene primer amplification. Clones were read by immunoSEQ multiplex PCR, and TCRdb kept only the in-frame ones, dropping some. D and trimming come from the DNA, and the V and J calls and clone size come from that table. The data contain some 94,000 clones, over 80% of them singletons. The CDR3 runs to 15 residues. Germline V gene sequence: CDR1 SEHNR, CDR2 FQNEAQ (reference sequence). The V segment lost 1 base and the J segment 4 bases; nucleotides outside the gene matches: 4. The TCR comes from a human donor in a cohort sampled during active COVID-19. The chain recombines TRBV7-9 with TRBJ2-3; TRBD1 agrees at 8 bases. Sequenced: peripheral blood. DNA of the CDR3: TGTGCCAGCAGCTTAGGGACAGGGAGCGCAGATACGCAGTATTTT. Amino acid sequence: CASSLGTGSADTQYF.